This entry describes one T cell receptor beta chain. These data are taken from a study of blood T cell repertoires in COVID-19. The protocol was immunoSEQ multiplex PCR, while the TCRdb copy is restricted to in-frame clones and leaves out a portion. The sample gives a few hundred thousand clones, about 89% of which show up once; around 9.5% is in the top ten. Germline-derived CDR1 and CDR2 are LGHNT and FRNRAP. Trimming removed 0 bases at V and 5 bases at J, with 9 bases between. The CDR3 totals 14 residues. The specimen sequenced was peripheral blood. The source of this sequence is a man between 40 and 49 years old who had recovered from COVID-19. J is TRBJ2-3 and V is TRBV12-5; D may be TRBD2 (5 bases). CDR3 region: CASGLVNRGDTQYF. As DNA, the CDR3 is TGTGCTAGTGGTTTGGTTAATCGGGGAGATACGCAGTATTTT. The full variable domain, in which reference TRBV12-5 and TRBJ2-3 provide the parts outside the CDR3, is DARVTQTPRHKVTEMGQEVTMRCQPILGHNTVFWYRQTMMQGLELLAYFRNRAPLDDSGMPKDRFSAEMPDATLATLKIQPSEPRDSAVYFCASGLVNRGDTQYFGPGTRLTVL.